This T cell receptor (beta chain) was retrieved from a study of graft-versus-host responses after intestinal transplantation. Clones were sequenced by immunoSEQ multiplex PCR, and TCRdb holds only the in-frame ones, with some missing. This sample carries more than 90,000 clones, over 80% of them seen once, and the ten largest clones take less than 0.6%. Trimming removed 0 bases from V and 2 bases from J, with 17 bases in between. CDR1 and CDR2 (germline): GTSNPN, SVGIG (reference sequence). The CDR3 consists of 16 residues. This clone was seen only once. The antigen is not known. The TCR comes from a human donor who received an intestinal transplant. The sample consisted of unstimulated CD8+ T cells sorted from spleen or lymph node cells, taken before intestinal transplant. This chain joins TRBV30 and TRBJ2-7, with D maybe TRBD1 (5 bases). The CDR3 here is CAWSVPAGQFTYEQYF. CDR3 nucleotide sequence: TGTGCCTGGAGTGTACCGGCAGGACAATTTACCTACGAGCAGTACTTC.